Shown below are 10 T cell receptor beta chains from a single sample sequenced in a study of T-cell memory formation after mild COVID-19. In TCRdb, the 5' RACE reads were re-called with MiXCR into one record per CDR3 protein. The table has hundreds of thousands of distinct CDR3 sequences, 25% to 30% seen once; the top ten hold approximately 13%. The sequenced sample was PBMCs or a T cell subset sorted from them (not recorded which). Every receptor here comes from an adult woman who had mild COVID-19 (a few samples of this study predate the infection). Cell type and time point are not known.

The rearrangement joins TRBV2 to TRBJ1-3, with D uncertain. The germline gives CDR1 SNHLY, CDR2 FYNNEI. With 6 bases removed from V and 0 bases from J, the gap between germline ends came to 9 bases. This CDR3 has 14 amino acids. The CDR3 DNA follows: TGTGCCAGCAGCCTAATGGACTCTGGAAACACCATATATTTT. Translation gives CASSLMDSGNTIYF.

This clonotype was recorded a few times. This sequence joins TRBV12-3 or TRBV12-4 and TRBJ2-1, with D unclear. The CDR3 spans 14 residues. Between the trimmed V and J ends, which lost 5 bases and 0 bases, there was a span of 8 bases. CDR3 in DNA: TGTGCCAGCAGTGAAGCCGGCTCCTACAATGAGCAGTTCTTC. Its protein product is CASSEAGSYNEQFF.

V is TRBV5-1 and J is TRBJ1-5, with TRBD1 matching over 7 bases. In germline, CDR1 is SGHRS, CDR2 YFSETQ. V lost 2 bases to trimming and J lost 7 bases; unmatched junction nucleotides: 6. The CDR3 is 14 amino acids. The DNA for the CDR3 is TGCGCCAGCAGCTTAGAGGGGGCATACCAGCCCCAGCATTTT. As protein: CASSLEGAYQPQHF. The full variable domain, completed using reference TRBV5-1 and TRBJ1-5, is KAGVTQTPRYLIKTRGQQVTLSCSPISGHRSVSWYQQTPGQGLQFLFEYFSETQRNKGNFPGRFSGRQFSNSRSEMNVSTLELGDSALYLCASSLEGAYQPQHFGDGTRLSIL.

This clonotype was counted only a few times. This chain connects TRBV12-3 or TRBV12-4 to TRBJ2-7, with 10 bases identical to TRBD1. CDR3 size: 17 residues. V was clipped by 1 base and J by 4 bases; unmatched bases: 10. The CDR3 coding sequence is TGTGCCAGCAGTTTAGGGGGTTTGGGGACAGGGGAGTACGAGCAGTACTTC. Its translation: CASSLGGLGTGEYEQYF.

There are a few counts of this clonotype. The V gene is TRBV20-1, the J gene TRBJ2-3; TRBD2 might be the D (5 bases). Germline lookup yields CDR1 DFQATT and CDR2 SNEGSKA (reference sequence). V lost 6 bases, J lost 0 bases, and 13 bases lay in between. The CDR3 spans 14 residues. CDR3 DNA: TGCAGTGCCACCAAGACTACGAGCACAGATACGCAGTATTTT. It translates to CSATKTTSTDTQYF.

Only a few counts were recorded for this clonotype. V and J are TRBV27 and TRBJ2-7; D might be TRBD1 (6 bases). With 4 bases removed from V and 4 bases from J, the gap between germline ends came to 17 bases. Germline CDR1 is MNHEY and CDR2 is SMNVEV (reference sequence). The CDR3 has 15 residues. The CDR3 nucleotides are TGTGCCAGCAGTTCGAGGGGGATTCTCCTTTACGAGCAGTACTTC. Its translation is CASSSRGILLYEQYF.

This clonotype was counted only a few times. The chain couples TRBV20-1 to TRBJ1-2; possibly TRBD1 for D (6 bases). The ends were cut back, 0 bases at V and 14 bases at J, with 16 bases in the middle. The germline CDR1 and CDR2 sequences are DFQATT and SNEGSKA (reference sequence). The CDR3 extends over 12 amino acids. CDR3 DNA sequence: TGCAGTGCTAGAGACCAACAGGGATTCGGGACCTTC. Translating it yields CSARDQQGFGTF.

This clonotype was counted ten times or more. This rearrangement joins TRBV29-1 to TRBJ2-3; no definite D call. The CDR3 runs to 13 residues. Germline V gene data show CDR1 as SQVTM and CDR2 as ANQGSEA. V was trimmed by 6 bases and J by 2 bases, leaving 12 bases between them. CDR3 in amino acids: CSVRLTDTDTQYF. CDR3 DNA sequence: TGCAGCGTGAGGCTGACGGACACAGATACGCAGTATTTT.

This clonotype was found a few times. This sequence joins TRBV19 and TRBJ2-7; D perhaps matches TRBD1 (6 bases). The CDR3 covers 13 residues. V was cut by 3 bases and J by 3 bases, with 9 bases left in between. Looked up from germline, CDR1 is LNHDA and CDR2 is SQIVND (reference sequence). The CDR3 spells CASSIGQNYEQYF. The CDR3, as DNA: TGTGCCAGTAGTATTGGACAGAACTACGAGCAGTACTTC.

The chain has TRBV20-1 and TRBJ2-3; the match to TRBD2 covers 8 bases. The CDR3 loop spans 18 amino acids. Germline CDR1 is DFQATT and CDR2 is SNEGSKA (reference sequence). J was trimmed by 5 bases and V by 5 bases; bases with no gene match: 21. CDR3: CSAPRTSRTRGYRDTQYF. CDR3 coding DNA: TGCAGTGCTCCCAGGACTAGCAGGACGCGAGGCTATAGAGATACGCAGTATTTT.